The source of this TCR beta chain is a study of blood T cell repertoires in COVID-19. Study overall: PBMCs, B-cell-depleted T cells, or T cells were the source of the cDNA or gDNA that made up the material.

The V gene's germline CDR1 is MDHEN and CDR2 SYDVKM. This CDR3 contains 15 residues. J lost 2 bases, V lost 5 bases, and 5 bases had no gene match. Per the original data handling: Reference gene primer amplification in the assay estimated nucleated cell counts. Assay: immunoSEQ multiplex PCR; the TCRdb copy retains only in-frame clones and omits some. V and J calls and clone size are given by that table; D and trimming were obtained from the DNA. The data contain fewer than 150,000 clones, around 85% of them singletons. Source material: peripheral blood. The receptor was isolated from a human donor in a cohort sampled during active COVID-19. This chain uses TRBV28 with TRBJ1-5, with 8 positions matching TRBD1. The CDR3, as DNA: TGTGCCAGCAGTCGGACAGGGATGGGCAATCAGCCCCAGCATTTT. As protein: CASSRTGMGNQPQHF.